A selection of T cell receptor beta chains follows, all from one sample in a study of blood T cell repertoires in COVID-19. Sequencing used immunoSEQ multiplex PCR; TCRdb keeps in-frame clones, though not all of them. This table holds roughly 170,000 clones, about 90% found once. The sample was peripheral blood. The receptor set was obtained from a man aged 70 or older with active or convalescent COVID-19. CDR3s include the opening cysteine and the closing phenylalanine or tryptophan. D genes are given only for firm matches. Size values are once, few and many counts, or a class for expanded clones, and some rows have none.

>TRBJ2-6|-|TRBD2|TRBV29-1
CSVMGGSAGANVLTF
TGCAGCGTTATGGGGGGGTCGGCTGGGGCCAACGTCCTGACTTTC
>TRBJ1-1|-|TRBD1|TRBV18
CASSPGITGDTEAFF
TGTGCCAGCTCACCGGGAATTACAGGGGACACTGAAGCTTTCTTT
>TRBJ1-1|-|-|TRBV30
CAWSVGNTEAFF
TGTGCCTGGAGTGTCGGGAACACTGAAGCTTTCTTT
>TRBJ1-5|-|-|TRBV15
CATRAQANQPQHF
TGTGCCACCAGGGCCCAGGCCAATCAGCCCCAGCATTTT
>TRBJ2-6|-|-|TRBV6-6
CASSTPGSGANVLTF
TGTGCCAGCAGTACCCCGGGCTCTGGGGCCAACGTCCTGACTTTC
>TRBJ2-2|-|TRBD2|TRBV5-1
CASSLRGGPGELFF
TGCGCCAGCAGCTTGCGGGGGGGCCCCGGGGAGCTGTTTTTT
>TRBJ1-5|-|-|TRBV7-2
CASSLAGRNNQPQHF
TGTGCCAGCAGCTTAGCGGGGCGGAATAATCAGCCCCAGCATTTT
>TRBJ2-1|-|-|TRBV19
CASTTNGYNEQFF
TGTGCCAGTACGACTAACGGATACAATGAGCAGTTCTTC
>TRBJ1-1|-|TRBD1|TRBV9
CASSLLGTGNTEAFF
TGTGCCAGCAGCCTTTTAGGGACAGGGAACACTGAAGCTTTCTTT
>TRBJ1-3|-|-|TRBV6-5
CASSYDRSGNTIYF
TGTGCCAGCAGTTACGACAGATCTGGAAACACCATATATTTT
>TRBJ1-1|-|-|TRBV5-1
CASSLAIGGTEAFF
TGCGCCAGCAGCCTTGCGATCGGAGGCACTGAAGCTTTCTTT
>TRBJ1-5|-|TRBD1|TRBV19
CASKLRGQASNQPQHF
TGTGCCAGCAAGCTTCGTGGACAGGCCAGCAATCAGCCCCAGCATTTT
>TRBJ1-2|-|-|TRBV19
CASSKLQGNYNYGYTF
TGTGCCAGTAGTAAACTTCAGGGTAACTATAACTATGGCTACACCTTC
>TRBJ2-5|-|TRBD1|TRBV24-1
CATSDSKDRGLEETQYF
TGTGCCACCAGTGATTCAAAAGACAGGGGGCTGGAAGAGACCCAGTACTTC
>TRBJ2-2|-|-|TRBV3-1/TRBV3-2
CASSPRGTGELFF
TGTGCCAGCAGCCCCCGGGGCACCGGGGAGCTGTTTTTT
>TRBJ1-2|-|-|TRBV6-2/TRBV6-3
CASSYWGEGGYTF
TGTGCCAGCAGTTACTGGGGGGAAGGCGGCTACACCTTC
>TRBJ1-2|few|TRBD1|TRBV6-5
CASRATGEGGYTF
TGTGCCAGCAGGGCGACAGGGGAAGGTGGCTACACCTTC
>TRBJ2-2|-|-|TRBV28
CASNPPGQNTGELFF
TGTGCCAGCAACCCCCCGGGACAGAACACCGGGGAGCTGTTTTTT
>TRBJ2-1|-|TRBD1|TRBV5-1
CASSSGQPGPNEQFF
TGCGCCAGCAGCTCGGGACAGCCTGGTCCAAATGAGCAGTTCTTC
>TRBJ1-4|-|-|TRBV6-5
CASSSLGAGEKLFF
TGTGCCAGCAGTTCCCTGGGGGCCGGAGAAAAACTGTTTTTT
>TRBJ2-1|-|TRBD2|TRBV28
CASSSLTSGRYNEQFF
TGTGCCAGCAGTTCCCTGACTAGCGGGAGGTACAATGAGCAGTTCTTC
>TRBJ1-2|-|TRBD1|TRBV7-2
CASQDPGQIPYGYTF
TGTGCCTCTCAAGATCCGGGACAGATCCCATATGGCTACACCTTC
>TRBJ1-6|-|-|TRBV30
CAWSTAWGGGSPLHF
TGTGCCTGGAGTACCGCATGGGGGGGCGGTTCACCCCTCCACTTT
>TRBJ1-1|-|-|TRBV12-5
CASGSQGFGNTEAFF
TGTGCTAGTGGTTCGCAGGGTTTTGGGAACACTGAAGCTTTCTTT
>TRBJ1-5|-|TRBD1|TRBV2
CASNGQGAKNQPQHF
TGTGCCAGCAATGGACAGGGGGCGAAAAATCAGCCCCAGCATTTT
>TRBJ1-3|-|TRBD1|TRBV4-3
CASSQTLDRVGGTTIYF
TGCGCCAGCAGCCAAACTCTCGACAGGGTTGGCGGAACCACCATATATTTT
>TRBJ1-2|-|-|TRBV19
CASSIRRGISYTF
TGTGCCAGTAGTATACGAAGGGGGATTAGCTACACCTTC
>TRBJ1-2|-|TRBD1|TRBV19
CASSPGQGKEYGYTF
TGTGCCAGTAGTCCCGGACAGGGCAAAGAGTATGGCTACACCTTC
>TRBJ1-2|-|-|TRBV5-1
CASSLSQNYGYTF
TGCGCCAGCAGCTTGTCACAGAACTATGGCTACACCTTC
>TRBJ2-1|few|-|TRBV7-2
CASSLNRGNEQFF
TGTGCCAGCAGTTTGAATCGAGGGAATGAGCAGTTCTTC
>TRBJ2-5|few|-|TRBV9
CASSMTGEETQYF
TGTGCCAGCAGCATGACAGGTGAAGAGACCCAGTACTTC
>TRBJ1-2|-|TRBD1|TRBV6-5
CASSRTGQMYGYTF
TGTGCCAGCAGTCGTACGGGACAGATGTATGGCTACACCTTC
>TRBJ2-3|-|-|TRBV7-2
CASSTRGNTDTQYF
TGTGCCAGCAGCACCCGGGGTAACACAGATACGCAGTATTTT
>TRBJ2-3|-|-|TRBV28
CASGSNTDTQYF
TGTGCCTCGGGGTCCAACACAGATACGCAGTATTTT
>TRBJ2-7|few|-|TRBV5-1
CASSLTGSYEQYF
TGCGCCAGCAGCTTAACGGGCTCCTACGAGCAGTACTTC
>TRBJ1-2|-|TRBD1|TRBV6-5
CASSWRQGDNYGYTF
TGTGCCAGCAGTTGGCGGCAGGGGGACAACTATGGCTACACCTTC
>TRBJ1-2|-|TRBD1|TRBV15
CATSRRTGPLSGYTF
TGTGCCACCAGCAGGCGGACAGGGCCCCTCTCTGGCTACACCTTC
>TRBJ1-2|-|TRBD1|TRBV4-3
CASSQGIHGTGDGYTF
TGCGCCAGCAGCCAAGGTATCCACGGGACAGGGGATGGCTACACCTTC
>TRBJ2-7|-|TRBD1|TRBV2
CASTTGTGFGEQYF
TGTGCCAGCACTACCGGGACAGGATTCGGCGAGCAGTACTTC
>TRBJ2-7|-|-|TRBV19
CASSMVSRALAGAEQYF
TGTGCCAGTAGTATGGTTTCCAGGGCACTAGCTGGGGCCGAGCAGTACTTC
>TRBJ1-3|-|-|TRBV28
CASSSYGGLGNTIYF
TGTGCCAGCAGTTCGTACGGAGGGTTGGGAAACACCATATATTTT
>TRBJ2-3|few|-|TRBV28
CASSLTEGLRADTQYF
TGTGCCAGCAGTTTAACGGAGGGACTCCGCGCAGATACGCAGTATTTT
>TRBJ2-1|-|-|TRBV29-1
CSVDTLSSYNEQFF
TGCAGCGTTGACACCCTGAGCTCCTACAATGAGCAGTTCTTC
>TRBJ2-2|-|TRBD2|TRBV5-4
CASSILAGRDLGELFF
TGTGCCAGCAGCATCCTAGCGGGAAGAGATCTCGGGGAGCTGTTTTTT
>TRBJ1-2|-|-|TRBV14
CASSLGQRNYGYTF
TGTGCCAGCAGCCTCGGACAGCGGAACTATGGCTACACCTTC
>TRBJ2-7|-|TRBD1|TRBV18
CASSRDRYEQYF
TGTGCCAGCTCCCGGGACAGGTACGAGCAGTACTTC
>TRBJ2-6|-|TRBD1|TRBV11-2
CASSSTSGTGVTGANVLTF
TGTGCCAGCAGTTCCACTTCCGGGACAGGGGTCACTGGGGCCAACGTCCTGACTTTC
>TRBJ1-1|-|-|TRBV2
CASRTAIEAFF
TGTGCCAGCAGGACAGCTATTGAAGCTTTCTTT
>TRBJ2-2|-|TRBD2|TRBV5-1
CASSLRSGRAAGELFF
TGCGCCAGCAGCTTGAGGAGCGGGAGGGCAGCCGGGGAGCTGTTTTTT
>TRBJ2-3|-|-|TRBV19
CATLDYHLIDTQYF
TGTGCCACCTTAGACTACCACCTGATAGATACGCAGTATTTT
>TRBJ2-1|-|TRBD2|TRBV7-8
CASSRAGLAYGVGEQFF
TGTGCCAGCAGCCGAGCGGGACTAGCGTACGGGGTTGGGGAGCAGTTCTTC
>TRBJ1-2|-|-|TRBV19
CASSIGSGTSSYTF
TGTGCCAGTAGTATAGGGTCCGGGACTTCAAGCTACACCTTC
>TRBJ1-6|-|-|TRBV30
CASARDTRGSPLHF
TGTGCCTCTGCCCGGGACACGCGAGGGTCGCCCCTCCACTTT
>TRBJ2-7|once|-|TRBV30
CAWSATGTYEQYF
TGTGCCTGGAGTGCTACAGGGACCTACGAGCAGTACTTC